Detailed here is one T cell receptor (beta chain). The data are from a study of T cell changes during pregnancy in multiple sclerosis. Sequencing was performed with immunoSEQ multiplex PCR; in TCRdb, only in-frame clones are kept and a portion is missing. The sample yields tens of thousands of clones, more than 85% seen once. In germline, CDR1 is SQVTM, CDR2 ANQGSEA. The CDR3 is 13 residues long. Trimming removed 6 bases from V and 2 bases from J, with 13 bases in between. The rearrangement links TRBV29-1 to TRBJ1-1, with D possibly matching TRBD1 (5 bases). This receptor was obtained from a female donor with multiple sclerosis, enrolled in a pregnancy study. The sequencing here drew on peripheral blood, taken in the first trimester of pregnancy. CDR3: CSVGGGTNTEAFF. CDR3 nucleotides: TGCAGCGTCGGCGGGGGGACTAACACTGAAGCTTTCTTT. Drawing the rest from reference TRBV29-1 and TRBJ1-1, the complete variable domain is SAVISQKPSRDICQRGTSLTIQCQVDSQVTMMFWYRQQPGQSLTLIATANQGSEATYESGFVIDKFPISRPNLTFSTLTVSNMSPEDSSIYLCSVGGGTNTEAFFGQGTRLTVV.